A selection of T cell receptor beta chains follows, all from one sample in a study of T cells in Graves' hyperthyroidism and ophthalmopathy. TCRdb ran MiXCR on the multiplex PCR reads and lists one entry per CDR3 protein. The sample holds approximately 410,000 distinct CDR3 sequences, around 15% seen once. Sequencing used blood. Every receptor here comes from a man between 18 and 29 years old with Graves' ophthalmopathy. Both conserved end residues are part of each CDR3. Fields, in order: J gene, clone size, D gene, V gene, CDR3 length, CDR3 protein, CDR3 DNA. A D gene is named only where the DNA matches it firmly. The size field is filled for only some rows; it gives once, few, many or a size class.

TRBJ1-3,many,-,TRBV15,18,CATSRKSPQVHSGNTIYF,TGTGCCACCAGCAGAAAGTCCCCTCAGGTCCACTCTGGAAACACCATATATTTT
TRBJ2-2,-,TRBD2,TRBV10-1,14,CATHSGGDTGELFF,TGCGCCACCCATAGCGGGGGGGACACCGGGGAGCTGTTTTTT
TRBJ2-1,few,-,TRBV19,13,CASSTGGGDEQFF,TGTGCCAGTAGTACCGGGGGTGGCGATGAGCAGTTCTTC
TRBJ2-1,-,-,TRBV4-1,12,CASSPSGYEQFF,TGCGCCAGCAGCCCCTCAGGTTACGAGCAGTTCTTC
TRBJ2-1,many,TRBD2,TRBV12-3/TRBV12-4,18,CASRLQLRTSGPYNEQFF,TGTGCCAGCAGACTACAGCTTAGGACTAGCGGACCCTACAATGAGCAGTTCTTC
TRBJ2-7,many,-,TRBV7-2,15,CASRPTGTVGYEQYF,TGTGCCAGCAGACCCACCGGGACCGTAGGGTACGAGCAGTACTTC
TRBJ1-2,many,-,TRBV25-1,17,CASSEFGSPGTNYGYTF,TGTGCCAGCAGTGAATTCGGATCCCCAGGAACTAACTATGGCTACACCTTC
TRBJ2-2,-,-,TRBV10-3,11,CAIQGTGELFF,TGTGCCATCCAGGGAACCGGGGAGCTGTTTTTT
TRBJ1-1,many,-,TRBV3-1,15,CASSRTRAVNTEAFF,TGTGCCAGCAGCCGGACCAGAGCAGTGAACACTGAAGCTTTCTTT
TRBJ1-6,-,-,TRBV10-2,12,CASNYDGSPLHF,TGCGCCAGCAACTACGACGGTTCACCCCTCCACTTT
TRBJ2-7,many,-,TRBV30,13,CAWSDGSSYEQYF,TGTGCCTGGAGTGATGGTTCCTCCTACGAGCAGTACTTC
TRBJ2-7,few,-,TRBV4-2,17,CASSQDAGVALGNEQYF,TGTGCCAGCAGCCAAGACGCAGGTGTGGCCCTAGGGAACGAGCAGTACTTC
TRBJ1-3,many,-,TRBV10-3,13,CAILGGNGNTIYF,TGTGCCATCTTGGGGGGAAATGGAAACACCATATATTTT
TRBJ1-1,-,TRBD1,TRBV19,14,CASSMGDRGGEAFF,TGTGCCAGTAGTATGGGTGACAGGGGAGGCGAAGCTTTCTTT
TRBJ2-1,-,-,TRBV6-5,14,CASGSPTGGNEQFF,TGTGCCAGCGGTTCCCCTACAGGAGGCAATGAGCAGTTCTTC
TRBJ1-6,many,-,TRBV11-2,16,CASSWGEGHETSPLHF,TGTGCCAGCAGCTGGGGGGAAGGACATGAGACTTCACCCCTCCACTTT
TRBJ2-5,many,-,TRBV4-1,15,CASSQSLGGGETQYF,TGCGCCAGCAGCCAGTCTCTCGGCGGAGGGGAGACCCAGTACTTC
TRBJ1-5,many,TRBD1,TRBV2,13,CASSLTGNQPQHF,TGTGCCAGCAGTTTGACAGGGAATCAGCCCCAGCATTTT